Below, 4 T cell receptor beta chains from the same sample are listed, as sequenced in a study of control samples from healthy donors and cancer patients. Clones were sequenced by immunoSEQ multiplex PCR, and TCRdb holds only the in-frame ones, with some missing. The repertoire holds fewer than 85,000 clones, with about nine tenths as singletons. The sample consisted of blood. These TCRs come from a man aged 30 to 39 in good health.

The J gene is TRBJ2-3, the V gene TRBV24-1, with 14 nucleotides matching TRBD2. From germline, CDR1 is KGHDR and CDR2 SFDVKD. V dropped 4 bases and J dropped 5; count of bases not matched to a gene: 10. The CDR3 runs to 18 residues. Here the CDR3 reads CATSDSRLAGGQIDTQYF. CDR3 bases: TGTGCCACCAGTGACTCTCGACTAGCGGGAGGGCAAATAGATACGCAGTATTTT.

The rearrangement uses TRBV29-1 and TRBJ1-1, with D perhaps TRBD1 (6 bases). CDR3 size: 16 residues. CDR1 and CDR2 from the germline V gene are SQVTM and ANQGSEA. Trimming shortened V by 7 bases and J by 0 bases, and 21 bases separated the two germline ends. CDR3 nucleotide sequence: TGCAGCGGTCGAAGGGGGGGGACTGGGATGAACACTGAAGCTTTCTTT. It encodes CSGRRGGTGMNTEAFF.

V is TRBV28 and J is TRBJ1-1; D is undetermined. Germline V gene sequence: CDR1 MDHEN, CDR2 SYDVKM. Trimming removed 8 bases at V and 7 bases at J, with 14 bases between. The CDR3 loop spans 12 amino acids. This CDR3 reads CASGRDLSEAFF. In DNA, the CDR3 is TGTGCCAGCGGGCGGGATTTGAGTGAAGCTTTCTTT.

This clone was seen only once. The chain is built from TRBV24-1 and TRBJ2-5; TRBD1 or TRBD2 may be the D gene (5 bases each). This CDR3 region has 16 residues. V lost 4 bases to trimming and J lost 3 bases, with 17 bases between them. Germline CDR1 reads KGHDR; CDR2 reads SFDVKD. The CDR3 DNA follows: TGTGCCACCAGTGAAGCGTCTAAGGGGACGGAAGAGACCCAGTACTTC. It encodes CATSEASKGTEETQYF.